The 20 T cell receptor beta chains given below trace back to one sample, sequenced in a study of spatial heterogeneity in lung cancer (dated by TCRdb to about 2019). Results the study describes overall, beyond this receptor: The tumor nonsynonymous mutation count correlated with the number of expanded intratumoral alpha and beta TCRs.

Explained via the paper, the time point label denotes: sample taken at primary tumor resection. These receptors are not linked to any known antigen. Library construction relied on 5' RACE. Sequenced on a NextSeq 500. In-frame beta chains were kept once TCRdb had trimmed the public reads at Q25 with fastp and called clones with MiXCR. Identical CDR3 proteins give one entry, which carries the most common genes and DNA. The sample table holds thousands of distinct CDR3 sequences, of which 14% were seen once. Of the sample, approximately 14% is held by the ten largest clones. The starting material was lung tumor tissue, obtained at surgery. These receptors were collected from a male donor with early-stage non-small cell lung cancer.

This clonotype was counted a single time. The library was prepared for alpha chains; this beta chain is a stray read, so its frequency means little. This sequence joins TRBV5-1 and TRBJ1-1; 7 bases are a match to TRBD1. The V gene's germline CDR1 is SGHRS and CDR2 YFSETQ. This CDR3 region has 14 residues. V was clipped by 0 bases and J by 1 base; unmatched bases: 0. This CDR3 reads CASSLEGANTEAFF. The DNA of the CDR3 is TGCGCCAGCAGCTTGGAGGGGGCGAACACTGAAGCTTTCTTT.

This clonotype was found many times. Since the library was made to target alpha chains, this beta chain is a stray read and its abundance is not meaningful. This chain connects TRBV12-3 or TRBV12-4 to TRBJ2-7; D ambiguous. V was pared by 0 bases and J by 11 bases, with 11 bases between. The CDR3 has 12 residues. CDR3 amino acids: CASSLALGQKYF. DNA of the CDR3: TGTGCCAGCAGTTTAGCGCTGGGCCAGAAGTACTTC.

In its sample, this clonotype was seen many times. With the library built for alpha chains, this beta chain is off target and its frequency is not meaningful. This sequence joins TRBV30 and TRBJ2-7; no firm D call. This CDR3 comprises 14 residues. Looked up from germline, CDR1 is GTSNPN and CDR2 is SVGIG (reference sequence). Between the trimmed V and J ends, which lost 0 bases and 2 bases, there was a span of 11 bases. The CDR3 protein is CAWSVYSIPYEQYF. The CDR3 DNA sequence: TGTGCCTGGAGTGTGTACAGCATACCCTACGAGCAGTACTTC.

This clonotype was counted many times. The library was designed around alpha chains, so this beta chain is a stray read whose abundance carries little weight. The genes are TRBV20-1 and TRBJ1-2; possible D gene TRBD1, 6 bases. V was shortened by 3 bases and J by 8 bases, with 13 bases between the two germline ends. Germline values: CDR1 DFQATT, CDR2 SNEGSKA (reference sequence). CDR3 size: 12 residues. The CDR3 is CSASSYREGYTF. CDR3 coding DNA: TGCAGTGCTAGTTCTTACAGGGAAGGCTACACCTTC.

This clonotype is large by share. A library made for alpha chains picked up this beta chain off target, so its size means little. The chain carries TRBV7-9 and TRBJ1-2; possible D gene TRBD1, 6 bases. V was shortened by 4 bases and J by 1 base, with 13 bases between the two germline ends. The germline V gene has CDR1 SEHNR and CDR2 FQNEAQ (reference sequence). The CDR3 consists of 15 residues. The DNA of the CDR3 is TGTGCCAGCAGCTCGACCCGACAGGATAACTATGGCTACACCTTC. This encodes CASSSTRQDNYGYTF. The complete variable domain, with remaining parts taken from reference TRBV7-9 and TRBJ1-2, reads DTGVSQNPRHKITKRGQNVTFRCDPISEHNRLYWYRQTLGQGPEFLTYFQNEAQLEKSRLLSDRFSAERPKGSFSTLEIQRTEQGDSAMYLCASSSTRQDNYGYTFGSGTRLTVV.

This clonotype was counted at least ten times. This beta chain is a stray sequence in a library constructed for alpha chains; its clone size is not meaningful. The J gene is TRBJ1-2, the V gene TRBV7-9, with TRBD1 matching over 8 bases. Looked up from germline, CDR1 is SEHNR and CDR2 is FQNEAQ (reference sequence). The CDR3 contains 15 residues. V gave up 2 bases and J gave up 4 bases; unmatched junction bases: 6. The CDR3 DNA sequence: TGTGCCAGCAGCTTACCCGAGGGACAGGCCTATGGCTACACCTTC. It specifies CASSLPEGQAYGYTF.

This clonotype appeared many times. Found in a library prepared for alpha chains, this beta chain is an off-target read, and its abundance has little meaning. The rearrangement uses TRBV5-1 and TRBJ1-2; 9 nucleotides line up with TRBD1. Germline loops: CDR1 SGHRS, CDR2 YFSETQ. The ends lost 0 bases at V and 7 bases at J; junction bases unmatched: 10. This CDR3 contains 16 residues. CDR3 nucleotides: TGCGCCAGCAGCTTGGCCCCTGTAGGGACAGGGACTGGCTACACCTTC. Translating it yields CASSLAPVGTGTGYTF.

This clonotype was counted ten times or more. Since the library was made to target alpha chains, this beta chain is a stray read and its abundance is not meaningful. This chain uses TRBV27 with TRBJ2-7, with a tentative D call TRBD1 (5 bases). V was cut by 4 bases and J by 2 bases, with 12 bases left in between. This CDR3 spans 14 amino acids. Germline CDR1 and CDR2: MNHEY and SMNVEV (reference sequence). DNA of the CDR3: TGTGCCAGCAGTTACACAGGCCAACCCTACGAGCAGTACTTC. Translated: CASSYTGQPYEQYF.

This clonotype occurred many times. Because this beta chain is a stray read in a library intended to capture alpha chains, its abundance should not be given much weight. V is TRBV6-1 and J is TRBJ2-1; 9 positions match TRBD2. V gave up 5 bases and J gave up 3 bases; unmatched junction bases: 8. Per germline, CDR1 MNHNS and CDR2 SASEGT. The CDR3 is made up of 16 amino acids. This CDR3 is CASSTSGTSSYNEQFF. The CDR3 DNA is TGTGCCAGCAGTACTTCCGGGACTAGCAGCTACAATGAGCAGTTCTTC.

Note on this clonotype: Found in a library prepared for alpha chains, this beta chain is an off-target read, and its abundance has little meaning. This chain joins TRBV5-1 and TRBJ1-5; a weak D match, TRBD1 (6 bases). There are 13 residues in the CDR3. Germline V CDR1 and CDR2: SGHRS, YFSETQ. Trimming took off 0 bases at V and 7 bases at J, with 8 bases between the two ends. CDR3 protein: CASSLAGGQPQHF. In nucleotides, the CDR3 is TGCGCCAGCAGCTTGGCGGGGGGCCAGCCCCAGCATTTT.

This clonotype was observed many times. Found in a library prepared for alpha chains, this beta chain is an off-target read, and its abundance has little meaning. The genes are TRBV18 and TRBJ2-3, with TRBD1 matching 12 bases. After removal of 6 bases from V and 5 bases from J, the junction contained 9 bases not matched to a gene. Germline loops: CDR1 KGHSH, CDR2 LQKENI. The CDR3 is 16 residues long. Here the CDR3 DNA reads TGTGCCAGCTCCCCCCGGGGACAGGGGGCCGGAGATACGCAGTATTTT. This gives the protein CASSPRGQGAGDTQYF.

This clonotype has at least ten counts. The size of this beta chain means little, since it is a stray read in a library made for alpha chains. The genes are TRBV4-1 and TRBJ2-1; D is ambiguous. CDR1 is MGHRA, CDR2 YSYEKL, per germline. The CDR3 is 15 amino acids. Trimming shortened V by 0 bases and J by 5 bases, and 11 bases separated the two germline ends. CDR3 coding DNA: TGCGCCAGCAGCCAAGACCCATTGACCCACAATGAGCAGTTCTTC. Translation: CASSQDPLTHNEQFF.

This clonotype has ten or more counts. Because this beta chain is a stray read in a library intended to capture alpha chains, its abundance should not be given much weight. This sequence joins TRBV7-8 and TRBJ2-3, with 7 bases lining up with TRBD1. With 1 base clipped from V and 3 bases from J, the junction kept 13 bases outside the gene matches. The CDR3 has 18 residues. Germline CDR1 is SGHVS and CDR2 is FQNEAQ. The CDR3 DNA sequence: TGTGCCAGCAGCTTAGGTTCCGGACAGGCGACATCTACAGATACGCAGTATTTT. Residues: CASSLGSGQATSTDTQYF.

This clonotype was counted at least ten times. The library was designed around alpha chains, so this beta chain is a stray read whose abundance carries little weight. The CDR3 here is CASSLGLTGASTDTQYF. The DNA for the CDR3 is TGTGCCAGCAGCTTAGGCCTAACGGGGGCTAGCACAGATACGCAGTATTTT. The V gene is TRBV13, the J gene TRBJ2-3; D tentatively reads TRBD1 or TRBD2 (6 bases each). The germline V gene has CDR1 PRHDT and CDR2 FYEKMQ (reference sequence). The V gene lost 0 bases and the J gene lost 0 bases, with 13 bases spanning the gap. CDR3 length equals 17 residues.

The table lists this clonotype with many counts. Being off target in a library aimed at alpha chains, this beta chain has a size of little meaning. The chain has TRBV5-1 and TRBJ1-2, with D perhaps matching TRBD1 (5 bases). CDR1 is SGHRS and CDR2 is YFSETQ in the germline V gene. V was cut by 0 bases and J by 2 bases, with 14 bases left in between. This CDR3 is built from 16 residues. CDR3 protein: CASSLAVGDQNYGYTF. The CDR3 region has the DNA TGCGCCAGCAGCTTGGCCGTTGGGGACCAAAACTATGGCTACACCTTC.

There are many counts of this clonotype. This beta chain came through as a stray read in a library set up for alpha chains, and its size says little. This chain connects TRBV2 to TRBJ2-2; 8 nucleotides match TRBD2. V dropped 6 bases and J dropped 5; count of bases not matched to a gene: 11. Germline CDR1 and CDR2: SNHLY and FYNNEI. The CDR3 runs to 16 residues. The CDR3 sequence is CASRDNLAGLTGELFF. The CDR3 nucleotides are TGTGCCAGCAGGGACAACTTAGCGGGATTGACCGGGGAGCTGTTTTTT. The whole variable domain, remainder taken from reference TRBV2 and TRBJ2-2, is EPEVTQTPSHQVTQMGQEVILRCVPISNHLYFYWYRQILGQKVEFLVSFYNNEISEKSEIFDDQFSVERPDGSNFTLKIRSTKLEDSAMYFCASRDNLAGLTGELFFGEGSRLTVL.

This clonotype showed up many times. This beta chain lies outside the target of a library built for alpha chains; its clone size means little. The rearrangement joins TRBV3-1 to TRBJ2-1; D might be TRBD2 (6 bases). Per the germline V gene, CDR1 is LGHDT and CDR2 is YNNKEL (reference sequence). V was pared by 4 bases and J by 7 bases, with 17 bases between. This CDR3 contains 15 residues. The CDR3 loop reads CASSRPGLMGNEQFF. The CDR3 DNA reads as TGTGCCAGCAGCCGACCGGGACTCATGGGGAATGAGCAGTTCTTC.

By sample fraction, this clonotype is large. The library was prepared for alpha chains; this beta chain is a stray read, so its frequency means little. The CDR3 loop is CASTYPGLAPLTLTDTQYF. CDR3 nucleotides: TGTGCCAGCACCTATCCGGGACTAGCGCCATTGACCCTCACAGATACGCAGTATTTT. The chain employs TRBV7-9 and TRBJ2-3, with 10 bases that match TRBD2. Germline V lookup: CDR1 SEHNR, CDR2 FQNEAQ (reference sequence). The V segment lost 7 bases and the J segment 2 bases; nucleotides outside the gene matches: 18. The CDR3 has 19 amino acids.

This clonotype was counted ten times or more. This beta chain was picked up by a library intended for alpha chains and is off target, so its count carries little meaning. This chain connects TRBV3-1 to TRBJ2-1; TRBD2 matches at 8 bases. The V and J ends lost 4 bases and 2 bases, in that order; junction bases with no gene match: 1. Per germline, CDR1 LGHDT and CDR2 YNNKEL (reference sequence). The CDR3 has 14 residues. This chain's CDR3 is CASSRSGTYNEQFF. CDR3 in DNA: TGTGCCAGCAGCCGTAGCGGGACCTACAATGAGCAGTTCTTC.

As for this clonotype: The junction does not match germline at one end; this may be a read error. This beta chain is a stray sequence in a library constructed for alpha chains; its clone size is not meaningful. The chain joins TRBV29-1 to TRBJ2-3; D unclear. Germline V gene data show CDR1 as SQVTM and CDR2 as ANQGSEA. CDR3 size: 14 residues. The CDR3 loop reads CSVEEVAITDTQYF. Written as DNA, the CDR3 is TGCAGCGTCGAAGAGGTAGCTATCACAGATACGCAGTATTTT.